Listed below are T cell receptor beta chains from one sample, sequenced in a study of blood T cell repertoires in COVID-19. Profiling relied on immunoSEQ multiplex PCR, and the TCRdb table lists in-frame clones only, not all of them. Of roughly 100,000 clones in the sample, roughly 81% were seen once. Material: peripheral blood. These TCRs come from a human donor in a cohort sampled during active COVID-19. Each CDR3 is given with its conserved first and last residue. D genes are given only for firm matches. The size of a clone is reported for some rows only, either as once, few or many, or as a class for expanded clones.

CDR3: CASSRQGMNTEAFF
DNA: TGTGCCAGCTCCCGACAGGGGATGAACACTGAAGCTTTCTTT
size: -
length: 14
J: TRBJ1-1
D: TRBD1
V: TRBV18

CDR3: CASSYTDRNTEAFF
DNA: TGTGCCAGCAGTTATACCGACAGGAACACTGAAGCTTTCTTT
size: -
length: 14
J: TRBJ1-1
D: -
V: TRBV6-6

CDR3: CASSVVGTENTEAFF
DNA: TGTGCCAGCAGCGTAGTGGGGACAGAGAACACTGAAGCTTTCTTT
size: once
length: 15
J: TRBJ1-1
D: TRBD1
V: TRBV9

CDR3: CASSSSGGARNEQFF
DNA: TGTGCCAGCAGTTCTAGCGGGGGGGCGAGAAATGAGCAGTTCTTC
size: once
length: 15
J: TRBJ2-1
D: TRBD2
V: TRBV7-2

CDR3: CASSQAGLTGDDTEAFF
DNA: TGTGCCAGCAGCCAGGCCGGACTAACAGGGGATGACACTGAAGCTTTCTTT
size: few
length: 17
J: TRBJ1-1
D: TRBD1
V: TRBV4-2

CDR3: CASTSVQRGSEQFF
DNA: TGTGCCAGCACCTCGGTCCAGCGGGGGTCTGAGCAGTTCTTC
size: -
length: 14
J: TRBJ2-1
D: TRBD2
V: TRBV27

CDR3: CASRPTAGEYEQYF
DNA: TGCGCCAGCAGGCCCACCGCGGGAGAGTACGAGCAGTACTTC
size: -
length: 14
J: TRBJ2-7
D: TRBD2
V: TRBV5-1

CDR3: CASLSFNVDTQYF
DNA: TGTGCCAGCCTATCATTCAACGTAGATACGCAGTATTTT
size: few
length: 13
J: TRBJ2-3
D: -
V: TRBV28

CDR3: CASSQMGLAASNGELFF
DNA: TGTGCCAGCAGCCAAATGGGCCTAGCGGCGTCAAACGGGGAGCTGTTTTTT
size: -
length: 17
J: TRBJ2-2
D: TRBD2
V: TRBV3-1/TRBV3-2

CDR3: CASSDSTNYGYTF
DNA: TGTGCCAGCAGCGACAGTACTAACTATGGCTACACCTTC
size: -
length: 13
J: TRBJ1-2
D: -
V: TRBV7-2

CDR3: CASSLPIPTAGTEINQPQHF
DNA: TGTGCCAGCAGTTTACCGATACCTACCGCCGGGACAGAGATCAATCAGCCCCAGCATTTT
size: -
length: 20
J: TRBJ1-5
D: TRBD1
V: TRBV27

CDR3: CASSPTGGGYNEQFF
DNA: TGTGCCAGCAGCCCAACGGGAGGGGGCTACAATGAGCAGTTCTTC
size: -
length: 15
J: TRBJ2-1
D: TRBD2
V: TRBV11-1

CDR3: CASSPVSTNYGYTF
DNA: TGTGCCAGCAGCCCGGTATCCACTAACTATGGCTACACCTTC
size: -
length: 14
J: TRBJ1-2
D: -
V: TRBV2